Listed below are T cell receptor beta chains from one sample, sequenced in a study of CD8+ T cells in alopecia areata. Method: immunoSEQ multiplex PCR; TCRdb's copy keeps in-frame clones and lacks some. The table lists about 120,000 clones, approximately 59% of them singletons. This material consisted of CD8+ T cells sorted from blood, taken at week 4, from a patient treated with tofacitinib. These receptors came from a human donor with alopecia areata. Each CDR3 is given with its conserved first and last residue. A D gene is named only where the DNA matches it firmly. Clone size is stated in some rows and not others, as once, few, many or a class when expanded.

d_call: TRBD1; v_call: TRBV29-1; clone_size: .; j_call: TRBJ1-2; cdr3_aa: CSVDPGQGDGYTF; cdr3_nt: TGCAGCGTTGACCCAGGACAGGGGGATGGCTACACCTTC
d_call: TRBD1; v_call: TRBV30; clone_size: .; j_call: TRBJ1-4; cdr3_aa: CAWSRDSGGELFF; cdr3_nt: TGTGCCTGGAGTCGGGACAGTGGAGGGGAACTGTTTTTT
d_call: .; v_call: TRBV30; clone_size: few; j_call: TRBJ2-2; cdr3_aa: CACSLYRRTNTGELFF; cdr3_nt: TGTGCCTGTTCCCTTTATAGGAGGACGAACACCGGGGAGCTGTTTTTT
d_call: .; v_call: TRBV9; clone_size: .; j_call: TRBJ2-4; cdr3_aa: CASGPSDSVNIQYF; cdr3_nt: TGTGCCAGCGGACCTTCGGACAGTGTAAACATTCAGTACTTC
d_call: TRBD2; v_call: TRBV30; clone_size: .; j_call: TRBJ2-3; cdr3_aa: CAWSLVAGGADTQYF; cdr3_nt: TGTGCCTGGAGCCTTGTAGCGGGGGGAGCAGATACGCAGTATTTT
d_call: TRBD2; v_call: TRBV30; clone_size: few; j_call: TRBJ2-7; cdr3_aa: CAWSGDIAGLSYEQYF; cdr3_nt: TGTGCCTGGAGTGGGGATATAGCGGGGCTGTCCTACGAGCAGTACTTC
d_call: TRBD1; v_call: TRBV15; clone_size: .; j_call: TRBJ2-4; cdr3_aa: CATSTFPDRVENIQYF; cdr3_nt: TGTGCCACCAGCACCTTCCCGGACAGGGTTGAAAACATTCAGTACTTC
d_call: TRBD2; v_call: TRBV7-9; clone_size: few; j_call: TRBJ2-5; cdr3_aa: CASSTLAGLAGRETQYF; cdr3_nt: TGTGCCAGCAGCACCTTAGCGGGACTAGCGGGGCGAGAGACCCAGTACTTC
d_call: .; v_call: TRBV4-1; clone_size: .; j_call: TRBJ2-5; cdr3_aa: CASSQVFPGLQETQYF; cdr3_nt: TGCGCCAGCAGCCAAGTCTTTCCGGGCCTCCAAGAGACCCAGTACTTC
d_call: .; v_call: TRBV30; clone_size: once; j_call: TRBJ2-7; cdr3_aa: CAWSVSNYEQYF; cdr3_nt: TGTGCCTGGAGTGTAAGTAATTACGAGCAGTACTTC
d_call: .; v_call: TRBV13; clone_size: .; j_call: TRBJ1-4; cdr3_aa: CASSSGLSNEKLFF; cdr3_nt: TGTGCCAGCAGCTCGGGACTGAGTAATGAAAAACTGTTTTTT
d_call: .; v_call: TRBV30; clone_size: .; j_call: TRBJ2-7; cdr3_aa: CAWSRDNSYEQYF; cdr3_nt: TGTGCCTGGAGCCGGGACAACTCCTACGAGCAGTACTTC
d_call: .; v_call: TRBV29-1; clone_size: .; j_call: TRBJ2-5; cdr3_aa: CSVVYRDLQETQYF; cdr3_nt: TGCAGCGTTGTCTACCGGGACCTACAAGAGACCCAGTACTTC
d_call: TRBD1; v_call: TRBV27; clone_size: .; j_call: TRBJ2-2; cdr3_aa: CASSLPTGPGELFF; cdr3_nt: TGTGCCAGCAGTTTACCGACAGGGCCCGGGGAGCTGTTTTTT
d_call: .; v_call: TRBV2; clone_size: few; j_call: TRBJ1-6; cdr3_aa: CASSERESYNSPLHF; cdr3_nt: TGTGCCAGCAGTGAGAGGGAGTCCTATAATTCACCCCTCCACTTT
d_call: TRBD2; v_call: TRBV2; clone_size: .; j_call: TRBJ2-7; cdr3_aa: CASSETSYTDEQYF; cdr3_nt: TGTGCCAGCAGTGAGACTAGCTACACCGACGAGCAGTACTTC
d_call: .; v_call: TRBV27; clone_size: .; j_call: TRBJ2-7; cdr3_aa: CASSLGESYEQYF; cdr3_nt: TGTGCCAGCTCTCTTGGCGAGTCCTACGAGCAGTACTTC
d_call: .; v_call: TRBV14; clone_size: .; j_call: TRBJ2-2; cdr3_aa: CASSQVGGGDWELFF; cdr3_nt: TGTGCCAGCAGCCAAGTTGGCGGGGGCGACTGGGAGCTGTTTTTT
d_call: .; v_call: TRBV29-1; clone_size: few; j_call: TRBJ2-7; cdr3_aa: CSVVPGNSYEQYF; cdr3_nt: TGCAGCGTTGTACCCGGGAACTCCTACGAGCAGTACTTC
d_call: TRBD1; v_call: TRBV11-2; clone_size: once; j_call: TRBJ1-4; cdr3_aa: CASSSGTAPTNEKLFF; cdr3_nt: TGTGCCAGCAGCTCCGGGACAGCACCAACTAATGAAAAACTGTTTTTT
d_call: TRBD2; v_call: TRBV29-1; clone_size: .; j_call: TRBJ2-5; cdr3_aa: CSVHPSSGGEETQYF; cdr3_nt: TGCAGCGTTCACCCCTCTAGCGGGGGGGAAGAGACCCAGTACTTC
d_call: .; v_call: TRBV4-1; clone_size: few; j_call: TRBJ2-7; cdr3_aa: CASSWSDTDPYEQYF; cdr3_nt: TGCGCCAGCAGTTGGTCGGATACAGACCCCTACGAGCAGTACTTC
d_call: .; v_call: TRBV4-1; clone_size: once; j_call: TRBJ1-3; cdr3_aa: CASSQDSGNTIYF; cdr3_nt: TGCGCCAGCAGCCAAGACTCTGGAAACACCATATATTTT
d_call: .; v_call: TRBV29-1; clone_size: .; j_call: TRBJ2-6; cdr3_aa: CSVVTDSGANVLTF; cdr3_nt: TGCAGCGTTGTGACAGACTCTGGGGCCAACGTCCTGACTTTC
d_call: .; v_call: TRBV29-1; clone_size: few; j_call: TRBJ1-2; cdr3_aa: CSVQSTETYGYTF; cdr3_nt: TGCAGCGTTCAATCCACAGAGACTTATGGCTACACCTTC
d_call: .; v_call: TRBV30; clone_size: .; j_call: TRBJ1-6; cdr3_aa: CAWSDGGLWALHF; cdr3_nt: TGTGCCTGGAGTGACGGAGGGCTTTGGGCCCTCCACTTT
d_call: .; v_call: TRBV5-6; clone_size: .; j_call: TRBJ2-1; cdr3_aa: CASSRLNDEQFF; cdr3_nt: TGTGCCAGCAGCAGACTTAACGATGAGCAGTTCTTC
d_call: TRBD1; v_call: TRBV19; clone_size: few; j_call: TRBJ1-5; cdr3_aa: CASRGTGGHQPQHF; cdr3_nt: TGTGCCAGTAGGGGGACAGGGGGCCATCAGCCCCAGCATTTT
d_call: .; v_call: TRBV15; clone_size: .; j_call: TRBJ1-5; cdr3_aa: CATSSRTGSNQPQHF; cdr3_nt: TGTGCCACCAGCAGCAGAACAGGTAGCAATCAGCCCCAGCATTTT
d_call: .; v_call: TRBV30; clone_size: few; j_call: TRBJ1-1; cdr3_aa: CAMTVLGTEAFF; cdr3_nt: TGTGCAATGACCGTACTGGGCACTGAAGCTTTCTTT
d_call: TRBD2; v_call: TRBV9; clone_size: .; j_call: TRBJ2-3; cdr3_aa: CASSVDGLAGSTDTQYF; cdr3_nt: TGTGCCAGCAGCGTAGATGGACTAGCGGGGAGCACAGATACGCAGTATTTT
d_call: TRBD1; v_call: TRBV7-9; clone_size: .; j_call: TRBJ2-5; cdr3_aa: CASSSGTGWQETQYF; cdr3_nt: TGTGCCAGCAGCTCCGGGACAGGCTGGCAAGAGACCCAGTACTTC
d_call: .; v_call: TRBV6-5; clone_size: .; j_call: TRBJ2-3; cdr3_aa: CASSPGSDTQYF; cdr3_nt: TGTGCCAGCAGTCCAGGGTCAGATACGCAGTATTTT
d_call: .; v_call: TRBV5-6; clone_size: .; j_call: TRBJ2-7; cdr3_aa: CASSLLAADEQYF; cdr3_nt: TGTGCCAGCAGCCTCTTAGCCGCAGACGAGCAGTACTTC
d_call: .; v_call: TRBV29-1; clone_size: .; j_call: TRBJ2-7; cdr3_aa: CSVEVDSRYEQYF; cdr3_nt: TGCAGCGTTGAGGTGGACAGTCGCTACGAGCAGTACTTC
d_call: .; v_call: TRBV27; clone_size: .; j_call: TRBJ2-7; cdr3_aa: CASSLSGAGYEQYF; cdr3_nt: TGTGCCAGCAGTTTATCTGGGGCGGGATACGAGCAGTACTTC
d_call: .; v_call: TRBV30; clone_size: few; j_call: TRBJ2-1; cdr3_aa: CAWRTSLDEQFF; cdr3_nt: TGTGCCTGGAGGACGTCCCTCGATGAGCAGTTCTTC
d_call: TRBD1; v_call: TRBV29-1; clone_size: once; j_call: TRBJ2-6; cdr3_aa: CSVEGTGTGGAGANVLTF; cdr3_nt: TGCAGCGTTGAAGGGACGGGGACAGGGGGCGCTGGGGCCAACGTCCTGACTTTC
d_call: .; v_call: TRBV30; clone_size: few; j_call: TRBJ2-1; cdr3_aa: CAWGTHINEQFF; cdr3_nt: TGTGCCTGGGGGACCCACATCAATGAGCAGTTCTTC
d_call: .; v_call: TRBV2; clone_size: .; j_call: TRBJ2-5; cdr3_aa: CASSGTTPEETQYF; cdr3_nt: TGTGCCAGCAGCGGGACGACCCCAGAGGAGACCCAGTACTTC
d_call: .; v_call: TRBV6-5; clone_size: .; j_call: TRBJ1-2; cdr3_aa: CASSPGDGYTF; cdr3_nt: TGTGCCAGCAGTCCAGGGGATGGCTACACCTTC
d_call: TRBD2; v_call: TRBV9; clone_size: .; j_call: TRBJ2-1; cdr3_aa: CASSLLAGYNEQFF; cdr3_nt: TGTGCCAGCAGCCTCCTAGCGGGATACAATGAGCAGTTCTTC
d_call: TRBD2; v_call: TRBV19; clone_size: .; j_call: TRBJ2-1; cdr3_aa: CASSIVAGAYNEQFF; cdr3_nt: TGTGCCAGTAGTATAGTCGCGGGGGCCTACAATGAGCAGTTCTTC
d_call: .; v_call: TRBV5-1; clone_size: .; j_call: TRBJ2-1; cdr3_aa: CASSLDRVTEQFF; cdr3_nt: TGCGCCAGCAGCTTGGACAGGGTGACTGAGCAGTTCTTC
d_call: .; v_call: TRBV6-6; clone_size: few; j_call: TRBJ2-7; cdr3_aa: CASSSTDTNEQYF; cdr3_nt: TGTGCCAGCAGTTCGACGGACACCAACGAGCAGTACTTC